The 2 T cell receptor beta chains below come from one sample, sequenced in a study of post-analysis software for immune sequencing data. cDNA libraries of TCR beta carried unique molecular identifiers. Using its own MiXCR run on the PCR reads, TCRdb lists one record per CDR3 protein. Altogether over 300,000 distinct CDR3 sequences are present, 30% to 45% being singletons, with the ten largest covering about an eighth. These receptors have no known antigen. General study results and limits: Comparison of patients with controls showed five TRBV segments more frequent in patients, TRBV5-6, TRBV5-1 and TRBV20-1 among them.

The sample taken for sequencing was blood. These receptor sequences come from a girl under 18 with multiple sclerosis.

Only a few counts were recorded for this clonotype. The chain is built from TRBV5-6 and TRBJ1-2; D possibly corresponds to TRBD1 (5 bases). This CDR3 spans 16 amino acids. CDR1 is SGHDT, CDR2 YYEEEE, per germline. The ends were cut back, 4 bases at V and 5 bases at J, with 21 bases in the middle. The DNA of the CDR3 is TGTGCCAGCAGCCCTACAGCACTGCTGGGGGTGTATGGCTACACCTTC. This sequence encodes CASSPTALLGVYGYTF.

The chain couples TRBV13 to TRBJ2-3; D perhaps matches TRBD1 (5 bases). CDR3 length: 15 amino acids. With 5 bases removed from V and 2 bases from J, the gap between germline ends came to 14 bases. In germline, CDR1 is PRHDT, CDR2 FYEKMQ (reference sequence). The CDR3 DNA follows: TGTGCCAGCAGCCACTACCAGGGATCCACAGATACGCAGTATTTT. It specifies CASSHYQGSTDTQYF.